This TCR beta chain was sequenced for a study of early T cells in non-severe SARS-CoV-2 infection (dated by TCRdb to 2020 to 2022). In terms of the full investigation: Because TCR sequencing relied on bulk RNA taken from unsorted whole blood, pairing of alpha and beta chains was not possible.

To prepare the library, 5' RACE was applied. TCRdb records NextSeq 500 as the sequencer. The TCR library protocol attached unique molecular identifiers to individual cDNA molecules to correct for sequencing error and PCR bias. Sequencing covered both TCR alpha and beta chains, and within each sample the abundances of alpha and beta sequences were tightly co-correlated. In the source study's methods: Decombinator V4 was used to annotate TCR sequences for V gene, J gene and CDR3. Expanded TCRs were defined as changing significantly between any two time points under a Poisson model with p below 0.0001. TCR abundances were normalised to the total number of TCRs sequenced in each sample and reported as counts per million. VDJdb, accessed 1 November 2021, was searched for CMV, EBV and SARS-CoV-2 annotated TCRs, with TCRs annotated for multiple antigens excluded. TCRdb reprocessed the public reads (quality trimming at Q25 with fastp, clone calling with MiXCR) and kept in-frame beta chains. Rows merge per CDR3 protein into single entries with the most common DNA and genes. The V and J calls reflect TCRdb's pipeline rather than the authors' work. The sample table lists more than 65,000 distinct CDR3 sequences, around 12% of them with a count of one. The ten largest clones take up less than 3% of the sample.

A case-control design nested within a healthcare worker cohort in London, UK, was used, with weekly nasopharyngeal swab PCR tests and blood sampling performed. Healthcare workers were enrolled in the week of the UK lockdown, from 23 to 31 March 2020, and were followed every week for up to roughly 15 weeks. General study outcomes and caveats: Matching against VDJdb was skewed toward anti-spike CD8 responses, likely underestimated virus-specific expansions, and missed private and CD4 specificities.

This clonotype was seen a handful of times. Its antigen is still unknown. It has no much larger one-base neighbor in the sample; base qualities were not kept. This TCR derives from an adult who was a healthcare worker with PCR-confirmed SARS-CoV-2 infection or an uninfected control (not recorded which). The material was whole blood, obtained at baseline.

The nucleotide sequence reads TGTGCCACCAGTGATCCTACAGGGACTGGGGCCAACGTCCTGACTTTC. The encoded protein is CATSDPTGTGANVLTF. This chain joins TRBV24-1 to TRBJ2-6; tentative D gene TRBD1, with 6 bases matching. The CDR3 covers 16 residues, taking in both the cysteine and the phenylalanine. The entry retains the CDR3 DNA only, 48 bases that are in frame from base 1. V lost 3 bases and J lost 2 bases; the stretch between them is 10 bases long. CDR1 and CDR2, per the germline V gene, are KGHDR and SFDVKD.